The 26 T cell receptor beta chains below all came from one sample that was sequenced in a study of post-analysis software for immune sequencing data. Study observations and caveats: Elevated frequency relative to controls characterized a handful of TRBV segments in patients, TRBV5-6, TRBV5-1 and TRBV20-1 among them.

Unique-molecular-identifier-tagged TCR beta cDNA libraries were used. One entry per CDR3 protein results from TCRdb running MiXCR on the PCR reads. Of about 800,000 distinct CDR3 sequences listed, less than 35% are singletons. What these receptors recognize is not known. Material: blood. All receptors come from a girl aged 10-17 years with multiple sclerosis.

The table lists this clonotype with a few counts. The genes are TRBV29-1 and TRBJ2-3; no clear D gene. The ends were cut back, 6 bases at V and 0 bases at J, with 10 bases in the middle. The CDR3 loop spans 13 amino acids. Germline loops: CDR1 SQVTM, CDR2 ANQGSEA. CDR3 protein: CSVRSESTDTQYF. The CDR3, as DNA: TGCAGCGTCCGAAGCGAGAGCACAGATACGCAGTATTTT.

The rearrangement uses TRBV5-1 and TRBJ2-5; TRBD1 agrees at 8 bases. Per the germline V gene, CDR1 is SGHRS and CDR2 is YFSETQ. After removal of 4 bases from V and 2 bases from J, the junction contained 10 bases not matched to a gene. The CDR3 runs 16 residues. This chain's CDR3 is CASSLGIGQGQETQYF. The CDR3 bases are TGCGCCAGCAGCCTGGGAATTGGACAGGGTCAAGAGACCCAGTACTTC.

This clonotype was detected only once. The rearrangement uses TRBV29-1 and TRBJ2-3; D might be TRBD1 (6 bases). This CDR3 is built from 14 residues. Germline CDR1 reads SQVTM; CDR2 reads ANQGSEA. The V end was cut by 6 bases, the J end by 2 bases, with 15 bases between. As DNA, the CDR3 is TGCAGCGTCTGTGGGACATCCCTCACAGATACGCAGTATTTT. It codes for CSVCGTSLTDTQYF.

In regard to this clonotype: Since a much larger clone is just one base distant, this may be a read error. The chain joins TRBV10-3 to TRBJ2-1; 7 positions agree with TRBD1. This CDR3 contains 13 residues. Per the germline V gene, CDR1 is ENHRY and CDR2 is SYGVKD. With 5 bases clipped from V and 13 bases from J, the junction kept 11 bases outside the gene matches. The CDR3 loop reads CAISPGGRETQFF. The CDR3 region has the DNA TGTGCCATCAGTCCAGGGGGAAGGGAGACCCAGTTCTTC.

This clonotype was counted a few times. The V gene is TRBV9, the J gene TRBJ2-3; possible D gene TRBD2, 6 bases. This CDR3 spans 17 amino acids. V lost 4 bases and J lost 0, with 18 bases in between. Germline V lookup: CDR1 SGDLS, CDR2 YYNGEE. CDR3 residues: CASSPRGGIPSTDTQYF. As DNA, the CDR3 is TGTGCCAGCAGCCCGAGGGGCGGGATCCCCAGCACAGATACGCAGTATTTT.

The gene calls are TRBV9 and TRBJ1-2; TRBD1 is a possible D gene (6 bases). Germline V gene data show CDR1 as SGDLS and CDR2 as YYNGEE. The CDR3 runs to 14 residues. Trimming removed 0 bases at V and 6 bases at J, with 12 bases between. The CDR3 coding sequence is TGTGCCAGCAGCGTAGGGAGGGGGTCTCATGGCTACACCTTC. Translated, it gives CASSVGRGSHGYTF.

This clonotype appeared a few times. This chain joins TRBV12-3 or TRBV12-4 and TRBJ2-1; D gene ambiguous. Trimming shortened V by 7 bases and J by 4 bases, and 20 bases separated the two germline ends. This CDR3 comprises 16 residues. The CDR3: CASTTLGQSFYNEQFF. CDR3 in DNA: TGTGCCAGCACCACCTTAGGGCAGAGTTTTTACAATGAGCAGTTCTTC.

With respect to this clonotype: A read error may produce the germline difference seen at one junction end. V is TRBV5-1 and J is TRBJ2-4, with D perhaps given as TRBD1 or TRBD2 (5 bases each). This CDR3 has 16 residues. CDR1 SGHRS and CDR2 YFSETQ come from the germline V gene. CDR3 nucleotides: TGCGCCAGTAGCTTGCCTGCCGGGACAGCCAAAAACATTCAGTACTTC. Its translation is CASSLPAGTAKNIQYF.

The table lists this clonotype with a few counts. The chain carries TRBV7-2 and TRBJ1-6; D uncertain. The CDR3 runs 14 residues. Germline CDR1 and CDR2: SGHTA and FQGNSA. V lost 3 bases, J lost 8 bases, and 11 bases lay in between. CDR3 region: CASSLAGKHSPLHF. DNA for the CDR3: TGTGCCAGCAGCTTGGCGGGGAAACATTCACCCCTCCACTTT.

The sample holds a few counts of this clonotype. The chain combines TRBV10-3 with TRBJ1-1; D is unclear. The CDR3 is 14 residues long. Trimming removed 3 bases at V and 6 bases at J, with 14 bases between. Germline CDR1 ENHRY, CDR2 SYGVKD. The CDR3 reads CAISEMAFMAEAFF. The CDR3 DNA is TGTGCCATCAGTGAAATGGCTTTTATGGCTGAAGCTTTCTTT.

This clonotype has only a few counts. V is TRBV2 and J is TRBJ1-2; no reliable D call. The CDR3 sequence is 13 residues long. Deletions cut 8 bases from V and 7 bases from J, with 17 bases between. Per the germline V gene, CDR1 is SNHLY and CDR2 is FYNNEI. The CDR3 nucleotides read TGTGCCAGCCGGGTCGAGTCCTCGGGTGGCTACACCTTC. This gives the protein CASRVESSGGYTF.

This clonotype was seen a few times. V and J are TRBV21-1 and TRBJ2-7; the listed D gene, TRBD1, was not tested against the DNA. TRBV21-1 corresponds to a pseudogene. The CDR3 consists of 16 residues. This CDR3 is CASSKVGTLFSYEQYF. The CDR3 region has the DNA TGTGCCAGCAGCAAAGTCGGGACACTCTTCTCCTACGAGCAGTACTTC.

This CDR3 reads CASRAPSVGSYNEQYF. The CDR3 nucleotides read TGTGCCAGCAGAGCCCCTAGCGTTGGGTCCTACAATGAGCAGTACTTC. This chain joins TRBV12-3 or TRBV12-4 and TRBJ2-1, with D tentatively TRBD2 (6 bases). Matching the DNA end better, TRBJ2-7 makes the J call doubtful. The CDR3 consists of 16 residues.

This clonotype was counted between two and nine times. The chain recombines TRBV20-1 with TRBJ1-2, with 9 bases matching TRBD1. CDR1 and CDR2 from the germline V gene are DFQATT and SNEGSKA (reference sequence). With V trimmed by 6 bases and J by 0 bases, 5 bases remained unmatched. The CDR3 is 14 residues long. CDR3 region: CSARGQGSNYGYTF. Written as DNA, the CDR3 is TGCAGTGCCAGGGGACAGGGCTCTAACTATGGCTACACCTTC.

There are a few counts of this clonotype. The chain is built from TRBV12-3 or TRBV12-4 and TRBJ1-4, with D perhaps matching TRBD1 (5 bases). The length of the CDR3 is 14 residues. V was shortened by 3 bases and J by 11 bases, with 16 bases between the two germline ends. The CDR3 nucleotides read TGTGCCAGCAGTTTTGGGGGGAGTACGCTTAAACTGTTTTTT. Its translation is CASSFGGSTLKLFF.

This clonotype was observed a single time. The J gene is TRBJ2-4, the V gene TRBV6-2 or TRBV6-3; the D gene could be TRBD1 or TRBD2 (5 bases each). The end of the DNA fits TRBJ2-7 better, so the J call may be wrong. The CDR3 runs to 15 residues. Germline V CDR1 and CDR2: MNHEY, SVGEGT. CDR3: CASSPNPGPPYEQYF. Here the CDR3 DNA reads TGTGCCAGCAGTCCTAATCCGGGACCGCCCTACGAGCAGTACTTC.

The table lists this clonotype with many counts. The rearrangement uses TRBV20-1 and TRBJ2-5; D not resolved. V was cut by 1 base and J by 1 base, with 7 bases left in between. Germline V gives CDR1 DFQATT, CDR2 SNEGSKA (reference sequence). The CDR3 sequence is 13 residues long. CDR3 DNA: TGCAGTGCTAGAGGCCGAGTCCAAGAGACCCAGTACTTC. This translates into CSARGRVQETQYF.

The V call is TRBV20-1, the J call TRBJ2-1; 8 bases align to TRBD2. With V trimmed by 8 bases and J by 12 bases, 15 bases remained unmatched. Germline V lookup: CDR1 DFQATT, CDR2 SNEGSKA (reference sequence). CDR3 size: 13 residues. The CDR3 sequence is CSPKERGTLRQFF. The CDR3 region has the DNA TGCAGTCCCAAGGAGCGGGGGACCTTAAGGCAGTTCTTC.

This clonotype occurred a few times. The rearrangement uses TRBV5-5 and TRBJ1-5, with TRBD1 identical over 11 bases. The CDR3 is 15 residues long. Germline V gene sequence: CDR1 SGHKS, CDR2 YYEKEE (reference sequence). Germline trimming cut 3 bases from V and 5 bases from J; bases unmatched to any gene: 4. The CDR3 region is CASSWGTGGDQPQHF. CDR3 nucleotide sequence: TGTGCCAGCAGCTGGGGGACAGGGGGTGATCAGCCCCAGCATTTT.

This clonotype was seen only a few times. The chain employs TRBV29-1 and TRBJ2-5; TRBD2 aligns across 7 bases. Germline CDR1 SQVTM, CDR2 ANQGSEA. The ends lost 4 bases at V and 4 bases at J; junction bases unmatched: 18. The CDR3 has 17 residues. The CDR3: CSVAAQKVGRGLETQYF. CDR3 sequence (DNA): TGCAGCGTTGCAGCACAAAAAGTGGGGCGGGGGTTAGAGACCCAGTACTTC. The full variable domain, completed using reference TRBV29-1 and TRBJ2-5, is SAVISQKPSRDICQRGTSLTIQCQVDSQVTMMFWYRQQPGQSLTLIATANQGSEATYESGFVIDKFPISRPNLTFSTLTVSNMSPEDSSIYLCSVAAQKVGRGLETQYFGPGTRLLVL.

The chain carries TRBV5-6 and TRBJ2-1; weak D call: TRBD1 (6 bases). V gave up 0 bases and J gave up 6 bases, with 10 bases separating them. The CDR3 is 14 amino acids. The germline gives CDR1 SGHDT, CDR2 YYEEEE. CDR3 nucleotides: TGTGCCAGCAGCTTGGACAGGGAGTTCAATGAGCAGTTCTTC. Its protein is CASSLDREFNEQFF.

The chain combines TRBV7-2 with TRBJ2-3, with 14 bases aligning to TRBD2. Germline V CDR1 and CDR2: SGHTA, FQGNSA. CDR3 length equals 17 residues. The V gene end was trimmed by 4 bases and the J gene end by 5 bases; junction bases not matched to a gene: 8. In DNA, the CDR3 is TGTGCCAGCAGCTCCATAGGACTAGCGGGGGGAGGAGATACGCAGTATTTT. As protein: CASSSIGLAGGGDTQYF.

V usage is TRBV24-1 and J usage is TRBJ2-2; D possibly matches TRBD1 or TRBD2 (5 bases each). Trimming shortened V by 8 bases and J by 1 base, and 13 bases separated the two germline ends. Looked up from germline, CDR1 is KGHDR and CDR2 is SFDVKD. The CDR3 runs 15 residues. CDR3: CATTDGTENTGELFF. In DNA, the CDR3 is TGTGCCACCACCGATGGGACGGAGAACACCGGGGAGCTGTTTTTT.

A word on this clonotype: Since a much larger clone is just one base distant, this may be a read error. The J gene is TRBJ2-7, the V gene TRBV3-1; D uncertain. V lost 6 bases to trimming and J lost 2 bases, with 11 bases between them. Germline CDR1 reads LGHDT; CDR2 reads YNNKEL (reference sequence). The CDR3 has 13 amino acids. CDR3 loop: CASSQLEPYEQYF. The CDR3 coding sequence is TGTGCCAGCAGTCAATTAGAACCCTACGAGCAGTACTTC.

The V call is TRBV7-9, the J call TRBJ2-7, with D perhaps matching TRBD1 or TRBD2 (5 bases each). CDR3 length: 14 residues. The ends were cut back, 3 bases at V and 5 bases at J, with 14 bases in the middle. CDR1 is SEHNR and CDR2 is FQNEAQ in the germline V gene (reference sequence). The CDR3 protein is CASSFGAQVDEQYF. In DNA, the CDR3 is TGTGCCAGCAGCTTCGGGGCGCAGGTCGACGAGCAGTACTTC.

The gene calls are TRBV20-1 and TRBJ2-1; D not resolved. With 6 bases removed from V and 12 bases from J, the gap between germline ends came to 12 bases. CDR3 length: 10 residues. From germline, CDR1 is DFQATT and CDR2 SNEGSKA (reference sequence). In DNA, the CDR3 is TGCAGTGCCCGGGTCGTAGCGCAGTTCTTC. Encoded protein: CSARVVAQFF.